These 6 T cell receptor beta chains share one sample of origin, sequenced in a study of T-cell reconstitution after alpha-beta-depleted transplantation in children. As it was prepared, the TCRbeta library received unique molecular identifiers. TCRdb redid the calling of the PCR reads with MiXCR, one entry per CDR3 protein. The sample carries about 110,000 distinct CDR3 sequences, 10% recorded once. Material: PBMCs from the stem cell graft donor, obtained from the stem cell graft. All receptors come from a human donor who donated a stem cell graft to a child with acute lymphoblastic leukemia.

This clonotype was seen repeatedly, ten times or more. The CDR3 reads CASSLGGQGNTIYF. The DNA for the CDR3 is TGTGCCAGCAGCTTGGGGGGGCAAGGAAACACCATATATTTT. The rearrangement uses TRBV7-2 and TRBJ1-3, with a possible D match to TRBD1 (6 bases). The CDR3 has 14 amino acids. V was clipped by 3 bases and J by 4 bases, with 10 bases between them. The V gene's germline CDR1 is SGHTA and CDR2 FQGNSA.

Many counts were recorded for this clonotype. The J gene is TRBJ2-3, the V gene TRBV14; D may correspond to TRBD1 or TRBD2 (5 bases each). Trimming shortened V by 2 bases and J by 2 bases, and 14 bases separated the two germline ends. CDR3 length: 16 amino acids. CDR1 is SGHDN, CDR2 FVKESK, per germline. This CDR3 reads CASSQYRDGNTDTQYF. CDR3 DNA sequence: TGTGCCAGCAGCCAATACCGGGACGGGAACACAGATACGCAGTATTTT.

The table lists this clonotype with many counts. The chain uses TRBV7-2 and TRBJ2-1; 12 bases are a match to TRBD1. Germline V CDR1 and CDR2: SGHTA, FQGNSA. V lost 5 bases and J lost 7; bases outside the gene matches: 6. This CDR3 is built from 15 residues. The CDR3 DNA sequence: TGTGCCAGCAGCCTGGGACAGGGGGCAGGGAATGAGCAGTTCTTC. It yields the protein CASSLGQGAGNEQFF.

This clonotype was found many times. The chain links TRBV4-1 to TRBJ2-5, with TRBD1 matching over 9 bases. The CDR3 spans 12 residues. V trimming: 4 bases; J trimming: 10 bases; junction bases outside the gene matches: 4. Germline CDR1 and CDR2: MGHRA and YSYEKL. CDR3 region: CASSRTGGIQYF. CDR3 sequence (DNA): TGCGCCAGCAGCCGAACAGGGGGCATCCAGTACTTC.

As regards this clonotype: With a much larger clone just one base away, this may be a read error. This rearrangement joins TRBV20-1 to TRBJ2-1; 16 nucleotides line up with TRBD2. Germline assignment: CDR1 DFQATT and CDR2 SNEGSKA (reference sequence). The CDR3 loop spans 17 amino acids. As DNA, the CDR3 is TGCTGTGCTAGAGAGCCGGGACTAGCGGGAGGGCCGTATGAGCAGTTCTTC. It is translated as CCAREPGLAGGPYEQFF.

This clonotype was recorded many times. The V gene is TRBV5-1, the J gene TRBJ2-1, with 7 bases fitting TRBD1. V dropped 4 bases and J dropped 4; count of bases not matched to a gene: 8. The CDR3 covers 15 residues. Germline lookup yields CDR1 SGHRS and CDR2 YFSETQ. In DNA, the CDR3 is TGCGCCAGCAGCCTTCTAAAGGGACAGTACAATGAGCAGTTCTTC. Translation: CASSLLKGQYNEQFF.